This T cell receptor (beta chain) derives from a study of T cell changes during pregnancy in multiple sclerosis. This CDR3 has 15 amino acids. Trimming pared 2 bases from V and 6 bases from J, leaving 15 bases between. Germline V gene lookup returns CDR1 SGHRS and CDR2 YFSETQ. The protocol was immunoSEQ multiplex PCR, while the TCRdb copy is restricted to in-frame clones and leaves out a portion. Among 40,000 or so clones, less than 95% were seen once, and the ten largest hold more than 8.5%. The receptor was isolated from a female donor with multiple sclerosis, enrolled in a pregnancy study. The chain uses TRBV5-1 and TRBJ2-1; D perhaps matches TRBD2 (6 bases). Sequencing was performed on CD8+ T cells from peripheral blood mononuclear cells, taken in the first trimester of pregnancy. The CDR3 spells CASSFQRERGNEQFF. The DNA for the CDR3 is TGCGCCAGCAGCTTTCAACGGGAGAGGGGCAATGAGCAGTTCTTC.